Described below is a single TCR beta chain sequence and its context. Its antigen is undetermined. This sample is drawn from a study of cytomegalovirus exposure and HLA in healthy donors. Study results and caveats: Versus the approximately 700-donor mean, an Asian-associated ancestry cluster reportedly showed fewer N-insertions in a later analysis. Specificity of a few CMV-associated chains for CMV antigens was verified in vitro. For presence/absence analyses, sequencing depth was assumed to be roughly uniform across donors.

PCR primers comprised 60 Vbeta and 13 Jbeta primers. Method: immunoSEQ multiplex PCR; TCRdb's copy keeps in-frame clones and lacks some. The table shows some 96,000 clones, with more than 75% occurring only once. Germline V lookup: CDR1 MNHEY, CDR2 SVGAGI. The CDR3 has 13 residues. With 0 bases removed from V and 10 bases from J, the gap between germline ends came to 12 bases. Sequencing was performed on PBMCs. The chain employs TRBV6-5 and TRBJ1-1; D is undetermined. This TCR was recovered from a woman aged 60-70 years in good health and CMV-seronegative. The CDR3 is CASSYSKYSRAFF. The CDR3 coding sequence is TGTGCCAGCAGTTACTCGAAATACAGCAGAGCTTTCTTT.